Here is one T cell receptor beta chain with its context. CDR1 is MNHEY and CDR2 is SMNVEV in the germline V gene (reference sequence). V gave up 10 bases and J gave up 4 bases; unmatched junction bases: 12. This CDR3 spans 14 amino acids. The sample is drawn from a study of shared clonotypes between healthy human individuals. Method: immunoSEQ multiplex PCR; TCRdb's copy keeps in-frame clones and lacks some. In the table there are around 350,000 clones, 73% of which are singletons. This chain links TRBV27 with TRBJ1-1; 7 nucleotides match TRBD1. This receptor was identified in a man aged 30 to 45 in good health. The sequenced sample consisted of memory CD4+ T cells sorted from blood. Subset reported: CD45RA-negative fraction. The CDR3 DNA is TGTGCCACCCGACCACAGGGGAAGCGCACTGAAGCTTTCTTT. Its translation is CATRPQGKRTEAFF.